The 25 T cell receptor beta chains below all came from one sample that was sequenced in a study of follicular helper T cells after annual influenza vaccination. The data were produced by immunoSEQ multiplex PCR, yet TCRdb's version contains in-frame clones alone and is incomplete. Among 8,000 to 10,000 clones listed, 83% were seen once. Specified time point: 2014-2015 season, 7 days after vaccination. Sample: CXCR5- memory CD4+ T cells sorted from blood, taken 7 days after influenza vaccination. The receptors originated from an adult who received the influenza vaccine.

This chain joins TRBV6-5 and TRBJ1-2; no reliable D call. V was pared by 7 bases and J by 2 bases, with 5 bases between. CDR1 MNHEY and CDR2 SVGAGI come from the germline V gene. CDR3 length equals 11 residues. The CDR3 loop reads CASTGNYGYTF. The CDR3 DNA sequence: TGTGCCAGCACGGGGAACTATGGCTACACCTTC.

The chain carries TRBV15 and TRBJ1-1; D unclear. The CDR3 has 14 amino acids. Trimming left V 0 bases short and J 7 bases short, with 12 bases between. The germline gives CDR1 LNHNV, CDR2 YYDKDF (reference sequence). The CDR3 DNA reads as TGTGCCACCAGCAGAGACCCTCCGAGAAATGAAGCTTTCTTT. Encoded protein: CATSRDPPRNEAFF.

The chain links TRBV21-1 to TRBJ2-1. TRBV21-1 is tagged as a pseudogene. This CDR3 is 13 amino acids long. CDR3 coding DNA: TGTGCCAGCGTCACCGGGCAGGCGCGTGAGCAGTTCTTC. Its translation is CASVTGQAREQFF.

This clone was seen a handful of times. The CDR3 protein is CASSQVSGGAIYEQYF. CDR3 coding DNA: TGTGCCAGCAGCCAAGTTAGCGGGGGGGCCATCTACGAGCAGTACTTC. The V gene is TRBV4-2, the J gene TRBJ2-7, with 11 nucleotides matching TRBD2. The CDR3 covers 16 residues. Looked up from germline, CDR1 is LGHNA and CDR2 is YNFKEQ. V shed 1 base, J shed 3 bases, and the junction held 5 bases outside the gene matches.

The J gene is TRBJ1-1, the V gene TRBV7-3; a possible D gene is TRBD1 (5 bases). Germline assignment: CDR1 SGHTA and CDR2 FQGTGA. V was trimmed by 2 bases and J by 4 bases, leaving 17 bases between them. The CDR3 extends over 16 amino acids. Here the CDR3 reads CASSLGPGGTGTEAFF. The CDR3 DNA sequence: TGTGCCAGCAGCTTAGGACCGGGGGGAACGGGCACTGAAGCTTTCTTT. Together with reference TRBV7-3 and TRBJ1-1, the CDR3 gives the full variable domain: GAGVSQTPSNKVTEKGKYVELRCDPISGHTALYWYRQSLGQGPEFLIYFQGTGAADDSGLPNDRFFAVRPEGSVSTLKIQRTERGDSAVYLCASSLGPGGTGTEAFFGQGTRLTVV.

V gene TRBV5-1 combines with J gene TRBJ2-2, with D tentatively TRBD1 (5 bases). Germline CDR1 is SGHRS and CDR2 is YFSETQ. The CDR3 extends over 14 amino acids. V was trimmed by 6 bases and J by 0 bases, leaving 9 bases between them. In DNA form, the CDR3 reads TGCGCCAGCACCCTGACAGCGAACACCGGGGAGCTGTTTTTT. Amino acids: CASTLTANTGELFF.

The chain joins TRBV5-1 to TRBJ2-7; 10 nucleotides agree with TRBD1. With V trimmed by 3 bases and J by 4 bases, 1 base remained unmatched. The CDR3 is 13 amino acids. Germline CDR1 is SGHRS and CDR2 is YFSETQ. CDR3 loop: CASSSDRGYEQYF. The DNA of the CDR3 is TGCGCCAGCAGCTCGGACAGGGGGTACGAGCAGTACTTC.

A single count supports this clone. V usage is TRBV9 and J usage is TRBJ1-2; possibly TRBD1 for D (6 bases). CDR3 length equals 15 residues. Germline lookup yields CDR1 SGDLS and CDR2 YYNGEE. V dropped 6 bases and J dropped 4 bases, with 19 bases sitting between them. The CDR3 is CASTQTVRDTYGYTF. In nucleotides, the CDR3 is TGTGCCAGCACCCAAACCGTCCGGGACACCTATGGCTACACCTTC.

CDR3 region: CASSDSGYSTDTQYF. In DNA, the CDR3 is TGTGCCAGCAGTGATAGCGGGTACAGCACAGATACGCAGTATTTT. The chain has TRBV6-1 and TRBJ2-3, with 7 bases aligning to TRBD2. Germline V gives CDR1 MNHNS, CDR2 SASEGT. This CDR3 has 15 amino acids. Trimming cost V 3 bases and J 0 bases; bases outside gene matches: 3.

The chain couples TRBV10-2 to TRBJ1-1; 9 positions match TRBD1. Germline CDR1 is WSHSY and CDR2 is SAAADI. There are 14 residues in the CDR3. The trim removed 7 bases at V and 1 base at J, leaving 4 bases unmatched. The DNA of the CDR3 is TGCGCCAGCACCGGACAGGGGACGAACACTGAAGCTTTCTTT. It translates to CASTGQGTNTEAFF.

This CDR3 reads CASSTKEYLAQHF. Here the CDR3 DNA reads TGTGCCAGTAGTACTAAAGAGTATTTAGCCCAGCATTTT. The chain couples TRBV19 to TRBJ1-5; D remains unclear. CDR1 and CDR2 (germline): LNHDA, SQIVND (reference sequence). There are 13 residues in the CDR3. Deletions cut 4 bases from V and 11 bases from J, with 15 bases between.

The chain is built from TRBV11-3 and TRBJ1-1; D is ambiguous. The CDR3 is 14 amino acids. V lost 0 bases to trimming and J lost 10 bases, with 15 bases between them. Germline V gene lookup returns CDR1 SGHNT and CDR2 YENEEA. CDR3 in DNA: TGTGCCAGCAGCTTAGACGGGGATACAGTAGGAGCTTTCTTT. Protein product: CASSLDGDTVGAFF.

The chain couples TRBV6-1 to TRBJ2-5, with a tentative D call TRBD1 (7 bases). CDR1 and CDR2 from the germline V gene are MNHNS and SASEGT. The CDR3 contains 13 residues. The ends were cut back, 9 bases at V and 5 bases at J, with 16 bases in the middle. CDR3 bases: TGTGCCAGTAGACAGGGAGGAAGGGAGACCCAGTACTTC. Its translation: CASRQGGRETQYF.

V usage is TRBV11-1 and J usage is TRBJ2-1; 7 nucleotides align to TRBD2. The CDR3 extends over 14 amino acids. Germline lookup yields CDR1 SGHAT and CDR2 FQDESV (reference sequence). V was pared by 0 bases and J by 12 bases, with 8 bases of the junction left unmatched. The CDR3 sequence is CASSLAVLGGMQFF. Written as DNA, the CDR3 is TGTGCCAGCAGCTTAGCGGTTCTCGGGGGGATGCAGTTCTTC. Full variable domain (missing parts from reference TRBV11-1 and TRBJ2-1): EAEVAQSPRYKITEKSQAVAFWCDPISGHATLYWYRQILGQGPELLVQFQDESVVDDSQLPKDRFSAERLKGVDSTLKIQPAELGDSAMYLCASSLAVLGGMQFFGPGTRLTVL.

This clone was counted a single time. A read error may account for a junction end that differs from germline. CDR3 residues: CASNLGGTGNEKLFF. The CDR3 DNA reads as TGTGCCAGCAACTTAGGGGGGACGGGTAATGAAAAACTGTTTTTT. The chain joins TRBV7-8 to TRBJ1-4, with a possible D match to TRBD1 (6 bases). The CDR3 extends over 15 amino acids. Germline CDR1 reads SGHVS; CDR2 reads FQNEAQ.

This clone showed up just a few times. J is TRBJ1-2 and V is TRBV7-9; weak D call: TRBD1 (6 bases). The V end lost 6 bases, the J end lost 4 bases, and 9 bases lay between the germline ends. The CDR3 has 12 amino acids. Germline loops: CDR1 SEHNR, CDR2 FQNEAQ (reference sequence). CDR3 protein: CASSRTVYGYTF. The CDR3 DNA sequence: TGTGCCAGCAGTAGGACAGTCTATGGCTACACCTTC.

This clone was counted a few times. This sequence joins TRBV5-1 and TRBJ1-5; weak D call: TRBD1 (6 bases). The CDR3 loop spans 14 amino acids. The germline V and J ends were trimmed by 5 bases and 0 bases, with 9 bases remaining between them. The germline V gene encodes CDR1 SGHRS and CDR2 YFSETQ. The CDR3 is CASSEGVSNQPQHF. The CDR3 nucleotides are TGCGCCAGCAGTGAGGGGGTTAGCAATCAGCCCCAGCATTTT.

The chain couples TRBV9 to TRBJ2-3; no firm D call. Trimming stripped 0 bases from V and 6 bases from J, with 8 bases between. The CDR3 is 13 amino acids. The V gene's germline CDR1 is SGDLS and CDR2 YYNGEE. The CDR3 bases are TGTGCCAGCAGCGTAGCCGTCGCGGATACGCAGTATTTT. It specifies CASSVAVADTQYF.

This sequence joins TRBV6-9 and TRBJ2-5, with 9 bases fitting TRBD2. The CDR3 contains 14 residues. V was clipped by 7 bases and J by 2 bases; unmatched bases: 5. The germline V gene has CDR1 MNHGY and CDR2 SVAAGI. CDR3 sequence: CASMRGGEQETQYF. The CDR3 nucleotides read TGTGCCAGCATGCGCGGGGGGGAACAAGAGACCCAGTACTTC.

This clone was observed a few times. The gene calls are TRBV7-9 and TRBJ1-6; no reliable D call. V lost 3 bases to trimming and J lost 5 bases, with 8 bases between them. Germline V gene sequence: CDR1 SEHNR, CDR2 FQNEAQ (reference sequence). This CDR3 region has 14 residues. CDR3 coding DNA: TGTGCCAGCAGCTTGGGCTGGGATAATTCACCCCTCCACTTT. It is translated as CASSLGWDNSPLHF. Full variable domain (outside the CDR3, taken from reference TRBV7-9 and TRBJ1-6): DTGVSQNPRHKITKRGQNVTFRCDPISEHNRLYWYRQTLGQGPEFLTYFQNEAQLEKSRLLSDRFSAERPKGSFSTLEIQRTEQGDSAMYLCASSLGWDNSPLHFGNGTRLTVT.

The chain has TRBV7-9 and TRBJ1-3, with TRBD1 matching 8 bases. V was clipped by 4 bases and J by 4 bases; unmatched bases: 9. The CDR3 loop spans 16 amino acids. The germline V gene encodes CDR1 SEHNR and CDR2 FQNEAQ (reference sequence). For the CDR3, the DNA is TGTGCCAGCAGCTCCTACCAGGGGGCTCAAGGAAACACCATATATTTT. The encoded protein is CASSSYQGAQGNTIYF.

The chain couples TRBV7-8 to TRBJ2-7; 9 bases fit TRBD1. V trimming: 1 base; J trimming: 7 bases; junction bases outside the gene matches: 11. Germline CDR1 and CDR2: SGHVS and FQNEAQ. CDR3 length equals 16 residues. CDR3 protein: CASSLVRTQGAGEQYF. CDR3 sequence (DNA): TGTGCCAGCAGCTTAGTTCGGACACAGGGGGCTGGAGAGCAGTACTTC.

The chain carries TRBV6-5 and TRBJ1-5; D is undetermined. Trimming stripped 6 bases from V and 7 bases from J, with 19 bases between. Germline values: CDR1 MNHEY, CDR2 SVGAGI. CDR3 length equals 15 residues. CDR3 sequence (DNA): TGTGCCAGCAGCTACGGATTTAACAGCCGACAGCCCCAGCATTTT. Translated: CASSYGFNSRQPQHF.

The rearrangement links TRBV5-4 to TRBJ2-5; D possibly uses TRBD1 or TRBD2 (7 bases each). V was shortened by 3 bases and J by 5 bases, with 20 bases between the two germline ends. This CDR3 spans 16 amino acids. Per germline, CDR1 SGHNT and CDR2 YYREEE (reference sequence). In nucleotides, the CDR3 is TGTGCCAGCAGCTCGACAGGGAGGGGTGGGATGGAGACCCAGTACTTC. Its translation: CASSSTGRGGMETQYF.

The chain has TRBV18 and TRBJ1-1, with TRBD1 as a possible D gene (6 bases). Germline lookup yields CDR1 KGHSH and CDR2 LQKENI. Between the trimmed V and J ends, which lost 4 bases and 5 bases, there was a span of 17 bases. This CDR3 is 15 amino acids long. The CDR3: CASSLLTGRGTEAFF. The CDR3 coding sequence is TGTGCCAGCTCACTATTGACAGGTAGAGGGACTGAAGCTTTCTTT.